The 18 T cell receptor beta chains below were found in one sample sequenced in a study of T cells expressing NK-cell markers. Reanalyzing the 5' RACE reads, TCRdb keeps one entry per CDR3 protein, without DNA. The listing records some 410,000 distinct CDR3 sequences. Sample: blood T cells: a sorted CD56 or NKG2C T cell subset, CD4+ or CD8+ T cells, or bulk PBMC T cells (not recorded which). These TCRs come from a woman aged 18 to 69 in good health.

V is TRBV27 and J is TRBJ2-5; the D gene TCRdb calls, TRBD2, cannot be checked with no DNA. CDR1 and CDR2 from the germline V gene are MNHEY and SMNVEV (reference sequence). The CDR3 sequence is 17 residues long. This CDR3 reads CASSLSSTGGPSKTQYF.

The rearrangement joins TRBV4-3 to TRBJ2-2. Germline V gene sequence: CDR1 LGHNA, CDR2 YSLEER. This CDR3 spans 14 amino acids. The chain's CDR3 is CASSQDGYFRELFF.

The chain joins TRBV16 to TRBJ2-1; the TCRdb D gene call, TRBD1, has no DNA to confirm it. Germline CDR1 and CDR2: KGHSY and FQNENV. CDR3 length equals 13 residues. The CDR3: CASSPKGGMEQFF.

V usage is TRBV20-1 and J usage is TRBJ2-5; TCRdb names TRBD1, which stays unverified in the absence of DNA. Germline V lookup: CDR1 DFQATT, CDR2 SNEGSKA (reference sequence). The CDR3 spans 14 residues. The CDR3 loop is CSARLEGTGAPQYF.

The CDR3 protein is CASSDRASGSSYNEQFF. J is TRBJ2-1 and V is TRBV7-9; TCRdb's assignment of TRBD1 cannot be checked, as there is no DNA. This CDR3 is built from 17 residues. Germline CDR1 reads SEHNR; CDR2 reads FQNEAQ (reference sequence).

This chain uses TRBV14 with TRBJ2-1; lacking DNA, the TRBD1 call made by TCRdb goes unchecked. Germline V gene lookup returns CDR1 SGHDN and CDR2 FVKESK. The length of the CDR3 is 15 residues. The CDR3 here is CASSVGRGIYNEQFF. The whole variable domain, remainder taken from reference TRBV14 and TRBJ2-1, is EAGVTQFPSHSVIEKGQTVTLRCDPISGHDNLYWYRRVMGKEIKFLLHFVKESKQDESGMPNNRFLAERTGGTYSTLKVQPAELEDSGVYFCASSVGRGIYNEQFFGPGTRLTVL.

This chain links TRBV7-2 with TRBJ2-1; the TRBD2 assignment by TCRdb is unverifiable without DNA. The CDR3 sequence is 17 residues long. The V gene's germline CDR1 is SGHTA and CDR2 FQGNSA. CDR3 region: CASSLVDLAGGYNEQFF.

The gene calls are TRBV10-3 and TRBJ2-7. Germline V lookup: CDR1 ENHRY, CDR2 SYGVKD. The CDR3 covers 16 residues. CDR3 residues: CAISESGVRGSYEQYF.

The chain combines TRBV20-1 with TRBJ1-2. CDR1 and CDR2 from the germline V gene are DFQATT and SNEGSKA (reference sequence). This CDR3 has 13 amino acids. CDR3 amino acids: CSAGGLGPRGYTF.

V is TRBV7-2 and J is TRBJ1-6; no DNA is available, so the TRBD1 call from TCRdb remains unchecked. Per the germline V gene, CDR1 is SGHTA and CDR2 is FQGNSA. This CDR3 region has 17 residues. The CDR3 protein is CASSLSGTRAYNSPLHF.

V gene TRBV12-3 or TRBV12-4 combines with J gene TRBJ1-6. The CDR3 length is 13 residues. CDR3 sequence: CASSGGLYSPLHF.

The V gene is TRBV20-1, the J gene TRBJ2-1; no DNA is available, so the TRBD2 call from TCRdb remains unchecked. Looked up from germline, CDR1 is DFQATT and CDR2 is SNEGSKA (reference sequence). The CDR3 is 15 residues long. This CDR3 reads CSAKKRGGVHNEQFF.

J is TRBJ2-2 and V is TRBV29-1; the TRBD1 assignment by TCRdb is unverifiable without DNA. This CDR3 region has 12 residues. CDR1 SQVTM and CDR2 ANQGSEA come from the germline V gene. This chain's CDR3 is CSVDRGHGELFF.

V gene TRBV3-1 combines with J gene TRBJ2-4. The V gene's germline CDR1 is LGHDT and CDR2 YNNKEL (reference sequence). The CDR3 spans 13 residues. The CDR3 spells CASSQVLDGIQYF.

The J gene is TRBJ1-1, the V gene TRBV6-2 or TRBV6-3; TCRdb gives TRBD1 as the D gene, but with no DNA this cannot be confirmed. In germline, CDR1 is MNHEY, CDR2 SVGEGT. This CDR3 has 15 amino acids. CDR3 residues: CASDRGRIMDTEAFF.

CDR3 amino acids: CATSRGGNLYNEQFF. The chain carries TRBV15 and TRBJ2-1; the TCRdb D gene call, TRBD2, has no DNA to confirm it. CDR1 and CDR2 (germline): LNHNV, YYDKDF (reference sequence). The CDR3 is 15 residues long.

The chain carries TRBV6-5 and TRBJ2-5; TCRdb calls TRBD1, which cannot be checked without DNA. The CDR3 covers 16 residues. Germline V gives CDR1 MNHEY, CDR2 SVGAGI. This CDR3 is CASSYSPNYRAETQYF.

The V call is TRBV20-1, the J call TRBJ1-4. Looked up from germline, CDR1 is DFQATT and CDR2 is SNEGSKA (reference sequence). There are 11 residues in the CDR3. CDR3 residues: CSATYSEKLFF.